This T cell receptor (beta chain) was recovered during a study of radiation and T cells in renal cell carcinoma. Study-wide results and caveats: Pretreatment tumor biopsies were lacking, so baseline clonotypes are unknown. From baseline, blood top tumor clonotypes peaked at 2 weeks post-radiation.

As concerns this clone: Its target is unknown.

The CDR3 extends over 17 amino acids. Germline V CDR1 and CDR2: SGHRS, YFSETQ. Trimming took 4 bases from V and 3 from J, leaving 17 bases between them. Noted time point: blood 4 weeks post-SBRT, at nephrectomy. Treatment defined: 15 Gy SBRT to primary tumor, nephrectomy 4 weeks later. Nephrectomy followed 15 Gy stereotactic body radiation by 4 weeks. Serial blood draws occurred at baseline and 2 and 4 weeks post-SBRT. Sequencing used immunoSEQ multiplex PCR; TCRdb keeps in-frame clones, though not all of them. Of over 120,000 clones in the sample, less than 90% were seen once. The sample in question was blood, obtained from a patient whose treatment included radiotherapy and nephrectomy. This clonotype was obtained from a woman in her forties or fifties with renal cell carcinoma. This sequence joins TRBV5-1 and TRBJ2-6; TRBD1 might be the D (7 bases). CDR3 nucleotides: TGCGCCAGCAGCGCGGGACAGAGTAGGATTGGGGCCAACGTCCTGACTTTC. Its protein product is CASSAGQSRIGANVLTF.